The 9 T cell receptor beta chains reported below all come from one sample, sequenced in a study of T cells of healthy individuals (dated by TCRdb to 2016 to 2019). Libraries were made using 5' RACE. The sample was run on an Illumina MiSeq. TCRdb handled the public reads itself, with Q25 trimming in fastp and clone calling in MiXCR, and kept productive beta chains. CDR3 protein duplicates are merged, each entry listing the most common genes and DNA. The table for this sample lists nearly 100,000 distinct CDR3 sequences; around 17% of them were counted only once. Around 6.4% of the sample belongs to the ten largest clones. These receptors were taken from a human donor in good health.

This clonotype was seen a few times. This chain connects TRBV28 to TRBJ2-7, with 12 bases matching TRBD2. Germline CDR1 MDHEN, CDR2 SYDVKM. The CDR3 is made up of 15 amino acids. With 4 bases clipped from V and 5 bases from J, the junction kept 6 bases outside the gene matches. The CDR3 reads CASSSLAGGPDEQYF. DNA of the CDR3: TGTGCCAGCAGTTCCCTAGCGGGAGGGCCGGACGAGCAGTACTTC.

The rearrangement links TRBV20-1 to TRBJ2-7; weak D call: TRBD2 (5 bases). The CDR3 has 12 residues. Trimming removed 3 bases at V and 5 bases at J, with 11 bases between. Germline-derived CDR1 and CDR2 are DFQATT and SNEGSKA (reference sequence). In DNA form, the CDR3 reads TGCAGTGCTAGGGCTGCGAGGGACGAGCAGTACTTC. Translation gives CSARAARDEQYF.

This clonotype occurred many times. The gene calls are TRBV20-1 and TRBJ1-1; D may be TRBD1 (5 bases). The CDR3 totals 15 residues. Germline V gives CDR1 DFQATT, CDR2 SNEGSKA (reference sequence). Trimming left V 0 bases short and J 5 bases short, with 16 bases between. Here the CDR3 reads CSARDGGGVRTEAFF. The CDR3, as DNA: TGCAGTGCTAGAGATGGGGGAGGAGTTAGAACTGAAGCTTTCTTT.

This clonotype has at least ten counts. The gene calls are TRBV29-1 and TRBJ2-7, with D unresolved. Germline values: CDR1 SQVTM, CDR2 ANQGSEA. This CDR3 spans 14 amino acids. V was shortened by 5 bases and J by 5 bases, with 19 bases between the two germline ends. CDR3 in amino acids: CSVFFAGNGNEQYF. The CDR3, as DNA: TGCAGCGTTTTCTTCGCTGGGAACGGAAACGAGCAGTACTTC.

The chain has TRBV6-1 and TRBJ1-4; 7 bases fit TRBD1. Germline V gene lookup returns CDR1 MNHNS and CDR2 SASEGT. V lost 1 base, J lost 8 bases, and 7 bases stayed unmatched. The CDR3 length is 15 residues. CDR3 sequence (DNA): TGTGCCAGCAGTGAAGATTGGACAGGACCGGAAAAACTGTTTTTT. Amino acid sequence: CASSEDWTGPEKLFF.

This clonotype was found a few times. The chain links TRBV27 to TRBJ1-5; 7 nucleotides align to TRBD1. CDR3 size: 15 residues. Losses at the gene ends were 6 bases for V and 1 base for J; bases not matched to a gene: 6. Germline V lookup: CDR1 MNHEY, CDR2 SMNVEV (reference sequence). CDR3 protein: CASRKQGRSNQPQHF. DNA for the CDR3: TGTGCCAGCAGGAAACAGGGGCGAAGCAATCAGCCCCAGCATTTT.

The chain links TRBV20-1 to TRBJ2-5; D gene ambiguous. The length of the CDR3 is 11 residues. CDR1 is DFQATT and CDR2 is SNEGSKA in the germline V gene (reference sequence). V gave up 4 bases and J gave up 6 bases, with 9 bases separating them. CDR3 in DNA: TGCAGTGCTACATTCGGGCAGACCCAGTACTTC. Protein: CSATFGQTQYF.

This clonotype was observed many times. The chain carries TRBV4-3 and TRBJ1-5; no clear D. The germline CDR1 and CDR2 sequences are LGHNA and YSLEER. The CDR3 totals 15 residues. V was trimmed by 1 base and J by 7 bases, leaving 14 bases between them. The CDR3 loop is CASSQVLGNGQPQHF. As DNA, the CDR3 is TGCGCCAGCAGCCAAGTCTTGGGCAACGGACAGCCCCAGCATTTT.

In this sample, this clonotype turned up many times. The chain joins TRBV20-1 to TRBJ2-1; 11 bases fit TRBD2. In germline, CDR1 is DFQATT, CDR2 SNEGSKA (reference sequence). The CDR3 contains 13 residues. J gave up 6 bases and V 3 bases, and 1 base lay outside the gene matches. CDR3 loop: CSASSGRGNEQFF. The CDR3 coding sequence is TGCAGTGCTAGTAGCGGGAGGGGCAATGAGCAGTTCTTC.